This TCR beta chain came from a study of blood T cells in healthy people across ages. Study results and limitations: The study regarded diversity estimates from one million T cells as underestimates.

There are many counts of this clonotype. The antigen remains unidentified. Isolation yielded PBMCs, at least 7 million per sample, in every case. Alongside a J-beta primer mix, a sample-barcoded 5' primer served in a second PCR lasting about 7 to 11 cycles. One entry per CDR3 protein results from TCRdb running MiXCR on the 5' RACE reads. The data show more than 800,000 distinct CDR3 sequences, with about 28% seen just once and 17% held by the top ten. Sequencing was performed on blood. This TCR came from a woman aged 80 or older in good health.

CDR3 sequence (DNA): TGTGCCAGCAGCTTTACAGGCCCGGGGGAGACCCAGTACTTC. Its protein product is CASSFTGPGETQYF. The rearrangement uses TRBV6-6 and TRBJ2-5; D is tentatively TRBD1 or TRBD2 (5 bases each). CDR3 size: 14 residues. From germline, CDR1 is MNHNY and CDR2 SVGAGI (reference sequence). The V gene lost 6 bases and the J gene lost 5 bases, with 16 bases spanning the gap.